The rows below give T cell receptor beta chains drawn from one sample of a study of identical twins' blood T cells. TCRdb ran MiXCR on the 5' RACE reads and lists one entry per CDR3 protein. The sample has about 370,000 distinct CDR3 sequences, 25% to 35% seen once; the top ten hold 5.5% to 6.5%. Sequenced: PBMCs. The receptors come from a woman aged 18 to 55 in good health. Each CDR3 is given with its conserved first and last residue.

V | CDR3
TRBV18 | CASSPGGSYNSPLHF
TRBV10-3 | CAISEDGGKAFF
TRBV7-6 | CASSHSGSADTQYF
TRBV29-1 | CSVEQRARYNEQFF
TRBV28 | CASSRTRQGAFF
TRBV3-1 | CAGSQEGGPTRTNEKLFF
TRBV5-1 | CASSLGAQRDTQYF
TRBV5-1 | CASSPVGGNTEAFF
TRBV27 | CATRVGRYGYTF
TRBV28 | CAGILAGRSPSNTGELFF
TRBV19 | CASTPWEFNQPQHF
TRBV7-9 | CASSLGLGNEKLFF
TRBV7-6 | CASSLGRQGSEKLFF
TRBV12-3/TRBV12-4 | CASGRLGVNTGELFF
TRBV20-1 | CSAFGGQGAFF
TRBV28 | CASTPRRFVTEAFF